This TCR beta chain was found in a study of blood T cell repertoires in COVID-19 (TCRdb year 2020). In terms of the full investigation: The collaborator samples originated in the United States, Italy and Spain and spanned the acute and convalescent phases of COVID-19. The material from the prospective study consisted of cDNA or gDNA derived from T cells, B-cell-depleted T cells, or PBMCs. The dataset comprised deeply sampled blood TCRbeta repertoires from subjects exposed to, actively infected with, or recovered from COVID-19. The repertoires were released in a freely available public database intended as a resource for research on the immune response to SARS-CoV-2. Samples were obtained from the ongoing ImmuneRACE study (first 160 participants) and from over 1,000 subjects provided by 6 global collaborators. A de-identified subject ID, COVID-19 status, age in years and sex were almost always included in the sample metadata. Where available, HLA class I and class II types were taken from metadata supplied by the sample provider and were not determined by assay-based typing.

TCRbeta CDR3 regions were amplified from genomic DNA using the immunoSEQ Assay, a bias-controlled multiplex PCR. The study's own analysis went as follows. The number of nucleated cells in each sample was estimated by amplification of reference gene primers within the assay. To quantify the absolute abundance of each unique TCRbeta CDR3 rearrangement, sequence reads were collapsed and filtered. For each sample, productive Simpson clonality was calculated by taking the square root of Simpson's diversity index across productive rearrangements. TCRdb carries this immuneACCESS record with in-frame sequences only. Its versions omit some clonotypes, under half of them owing to an unresolved V gene in the studies checked, with the rest unexplained. The V and J calls and clone size come from that table; D and trimming were worked out from the DNA. The sample table contains around 320,000 clones; only one count was recorded for about 91% of them. The ten largest account for approximately 6.6% of the sample.

CDR1 and CDR2 were assigned from the germline V gene as MNHEY and SVGAGI. Its CDR3 holds 15 amino acids, cysteine through phenylalanine. Left in the record is the CDR3 DNA by itself, 45 bases read in frame from the first base. For this chain, trimming is 8 bases at the V end and 7 bases at the J end, and the number of junction bases without a gene match is 12. A second Seattle source provided samples from volunteer blood donors who had recovered from COVID-19. Each collaborating institution followed its own protocols to collect whole blood in K2EDTA tubes. Collaborator samples were shipped for TCRbeta analysis as frozen whole blood, isolated PBMCs, or DNA extracted from either sample type. Details on this clone: Its antigen target is currently unknown. No qualities accompany the bases; no much larger clone lies one base away.

The study at large found these results: The amount of clinical and demographic metadata varied by source and participant and was provided uncurated.

Here the chain combines TRBV6-5 and TRBJ1-5, and TRBD1 matches 9 of the central bases. The specimen was peripheral blood. The clonotype comes from a woman in her thirties who had recovered from COVID-19. The DNA reads TGTGCCAGCGAGATTTTGGGACAGGGATCCCAGCCCCAGCATTTT. Its translation is CASEILGQGSQPQHF.